Shown below are 18 T cell receptor beta chains from a single sample sequenced in a study of T cells after yellow fever vaccination. A single record per CDR3 protein comes from TCRdb applying MiXCR to the 5' RACE reads. The sample holds about 300,000 distinct CDR3 sequences, around 10% seen once. The material was CD4+ T cells sorted from PBMCs, obtained 5 days after the yellow fever booster vaccination. The receptor source for this set is a man in his late teens or twenties who received the YFV17D yellow fever vaccine.

This clonotype has only a few counts. The rearrangement uses TRBV5-1 and TRBJ2-7; D is ambiguous. The V end was cut by 0 bases, the J end by 1 base, with 11 bases between. CDR1 SGHRS and CDR2 YFSETQ come from the germline V gene. This CDR3 contains 15 residues. CDR3 coding DNA: TGCGCCAGCAGCTTGGGCTTGTGGGAATCCTACGAGCAGTACTTC. Encoded protein: CASSLGLWESYEQYF.

A single count supports this clonotype. This rearrangement joins TRBV25-1 to TRBJ2-7; 10 nucleotides line up with TRBD1. Germline V gene lookup returns CDR1 MGHDK and CDR2 SYGVNS. The CDR3 runs 14 residues. Trimming cost V 6 bases and J 3 bases; bases outside gene matches: 5. The CDR3 loop reads CASSGTGADYEQYV. For the CDR3, the DNA is TGTGCCAGCAGCGGGACAGGGGCCGACTACGAGCAGTACGTC.

The chain carries TRBV16 and TRBJ2-7, with a weak D call TRBD1 (6 bases). The V end was cut by 2 bases, the J end by 0 bases, with 8 bases between. The CDR3 has 14 residues. CDR1 and CDR2 (germline): KGHSY, FQNENV. CDR3 region: CASSQQGSSYEQYV. The CDR3 nucleotides read TGTGCCAGCAGCCAACAGGGGAGCTCCTACGAGCAGTACGTC.

This clonotype was found a few times. The J gene is TRBJ1-2, the V gene TRBV6-5; TRBD1 agrees at 7 bases. With 0 bases clipped from V and 3 bases from J, the junction kept 10 bases outside the gene matches. There are 17 residues in the CDR3. Germline CDR1 is MNHEY and CDR2 is SVGAGI. CDR3 sequence reads: CASSYSIGSQGDYGYTF. DNA for the CDR3: TGTGCCAGCAGTTACTCGATAGGTTCCCAGGGGGACTATGGCTACACCTTC.

This clonotype was recorded many times. J is TRBJ1-1 and V is TRBV10-3; D is unclear. Germline CDR1 is ENHRY and CDR2 is SYGVKD. This CDR3 has 13 residues. V was cut by 7 bases and J by 3 bases, with 12 bases left in between. CDR3 residues: CAIMETRDTEAFF. The DNA of the CDR3 is TGTGCCATCATGGAGACCCGCGACACTGAAGCTTTCTTT.

In its sample, this clonotype was seen a few times. The chain employs TRBV7-2 and TRBJ2-2, with unresolved D. CDR1 is SGHTA and CDR2 is FQGNSA in the germline V gene. This CDR3 has 12 amino acids. V gave up 5 bases and J gave up 10 bases, with 11 bases separating them. CDR3 region: CASSPLGLELFF. Written as DNA, the CDR3 is TGTGCCAGCAGCCCCCTAGGATTGGAGCTGTTTTTT.

V usage is TRBV18 and J usage is TRBJ2-6; TRBD2 matches at 12 bases. Germline lookup yields CDR1 KGHSH and CDR2 LQKENI. V shed 6 bases, J shed 0 bases, and the junction held 3 bases outside the gene matches. The CDR3 has 17 amino acids. In DNA, the CDR3 is TGTGCCAGCTCGCGACTAGCGGGAGACTCTGGGGCCAACGTCCTGACTTTC. Protein product: CASSRLAGDSGANVLTF.

The chain joins TRBV20-1 to TRBJ1-4, with D perhaps TRBD1 (6 bases). Germline V lookup: CDR1 DFQATT, CDR2 SNEGSKA (reference sequence). Deletions cut 1 base from V and 6 bases from J, with 15 bases between. The CDR3 is 15 amino acids. CDR3 DNA: TGCAGTGCTAGAGGGGAGGACAGAGACCATGAAAAACTGTTTTTT. Its translation is CSARGEDRDHEKLFF.

This clonotype was found a few times. This sequence joins TRBV5-4 and TRBJ1-2; D is unresolved. Germline V gene lookup returns CDR1 SGHNT and CDR2 YYREEE (reference sequence). V lost 3 bases to trimming and J lost 8 bases, with 11 bases between them. CDR3 length: 12 amino acids. The CDR3 region is CASSSDQSGYTF. CDR3 sequence (DNA): TGTGCCAGCAGCTCCGACCAGTCCGGCTACACCTTC.

This chain connects TRBV19 to TRBJ1-3, with D uncertain. There are 13 residues in the CDR3. The germline V gene has CDR1 LNHDA and CDR2 SQIVND (reference sequence). As DNA, the CDR3 is TGTGGGGCCCGGGGTCAGGCCGGAAACACCATATATTTT. Residues: CGARGQAGNTIYF.

This clonotype was counted only a few times. V and J are TRBV6-5 and TRBJ1-2; D remains unclear. Germline V CDR1 and CDR2: MNHEY, SVGAGI. With 6 bases removed from V and 8 bases from J, the gap between germline ends came to 25 bases. The CDR3 length is 16 residues. In nucleotides, the CDR3 is TGTGCCAGCAGGACTAGCACCGGAGGAGCCTCTCGCGGCTACACCTTC. Its protein is CASRTSTGGASRGYTF.

This rearrangement joins TRBV7-2 to TRBJ1-5; 7 bases align to TRBD1. CDR3 size: 16 residues. The germline gives CDR1 SGHTA, CDR2 FQGNSA. V dropped 4 bases and J dropped 2; count of bases not matched to a gene: 8. The CDR3 region is CASSSRTGQGNQPQHF. CDR3 DNA: TGTGCCAGCAGCTCGAGGACAGGTCAGGGCAATCAGCCCCAGCATTTT. The entire variable domain, with the rest obtained from reference TRBV7-2 and TRBJ1-5, is as follows: GAGVSQSPSNKVTEKGKDVELRCDPISGHTALYWYRQSLGQGLEFLIYFQGNSAPDKSGLPSDRFSAERTGGSVSTLTIQRTQQEDSAVYLCASSSRTGQGNQPQHFGDGTRLSIL.

This clonotype was recorded many times. J is TRBJ2-5 and V is TRBV27, with D possibly being TRBD1 or TRBD2 (5 bases each). CDR1 is MNHEY and CDR2 is SMNVEV in the germline V gene (reference sequence). This CDR3 region has 15 residues. Trimming cost V 0 bases and J 2 bases, with 10 bases left between them. CDR3 DNA sequence: TGTGCCAGCAGTTTATCGGGGGAGCATCAAGAGACCCAGTACTTC. Residues: CASSLSGEHQETQYF.

This clonotype occurred a few times. The V gene is TRBV5-1, the J gene TRBJ1-3; D gene ambiguous. The V gene lost 6 bases and the J gene lost 0 bases, with 10 bases spanning the gap. Per the germline V gene, CDR1 is SGHRS and CDR2 is YFSETQ. The CDR3 contains 14 residues. Written as DNA, the CDR3 is TGCGCCAGCAATGAGGGAAACTCTGGAAACACCATATATTTT. Amino acids: CASNEGNSGNTIYF.

This clonotype was recorded at least ten times. The chain joins TRBV5-1 to TRBJ1-1, with TRBD1 matching 7 bases. Germline V gives CDR1 SGHRS, CDR2 YFSETQ. The CDR3 contains 14 residues. V lost 5 bases, J lost 4 bases, and 8 bases stayed unmatched. The CDR3 protein is CASSTGAAGTEAFF. The CDR3 coding sequence is TGCGCCAGCAGTACAGGGGCCGCTGGCACTGAAGCTTTCTTT.

In its sample, this clonotype was seen many times. The chain uses TRBV24-1 and TRBJ2-1, with D perhaps matching TRBD1 (6 bases). Trimming removed 3 bases at V and 13 bases at J, with 12 bases between. Per germline, CDR1 KGHDR and CDR2 SFDVKD. There are 12 residues in the CDR3. The CDR3: CATSDQQGDQFF. The CDR3 region has the DNA TGTGCCACCAGTGATCAACAGGGTGATCAGTTCTTC.

This clonotype was observed a few times. V usage is TRBV7-2 and J usage is TRBJ1-4; no definite D call. V was pared by 2 bases and J by 11 bases, with 12 bases between. This CDR3 is 13 amino acids long. Germline CDR1 reads SGHTA; CDR2 reads FQGNSA. CDR3 DNA sequence: TGTGCCAGCAGCTTATATCAGGCGGGCAAACTGTTTTTT. Amino acids: CASSLYQAGKLFF.

This clonotype was counted many times. The chain couples TRBV5-1 to TRBJ2-1; TRBD1 matches at 9 bases. The CDR3 is made up of 15 amino acids. With 7 bases clipped from V and 9 bases from J, the junction kept 14 bases outside the gene matches. Germline CDR1 and CDR2: SGHRS and YFSETQ. Written as DNA, the CDR3 is TGCGCCAGCCTTTCTTGGGGACAGGGCGAGAGTGAGCAGTTCTTC. Translation gives CASLSWGQGESEQFF.